The 16 T cell receptor beta chains given below trace back to one sample, sequenced in a study of T cell responses to AZD1222 COVID-19 vaccine. Method: immunoSEQ multiplex PCR; TCRdb's copy keeps in-frame clones and lacks some. Altogether 90,000 to 130,000 clones are present, over 85% being singletons, with the ten largest covering roughly 2.5%. The specimen was peripheral blood, collected 28 days after the second AZD1222 dose. The receptors were sampled from an adult who received the AZD1222 COVID-19 vaccine.

Only one count was recorded for this clone. V and J are TRBV5-1 and TRBJ1-2; 9 bases fit TRBD1. There are 15 residues in the CDR3. The J segment lost 7 bases and the V segment lost 4 bases, leaving 11 bases of the junction unmatched. CDR1 and CDR2 from the germline V gene are SGHRS and YFSETQ. The CDR3 coding sequence is TGCGCCAGCAGCCGACCAGAAGGGACAGGGACTGGCTACACCTTC. This sequence encodes CASSRPEGTGTGYTF.

J is TRBJ2-7 and V is TRBV7-8, with 9 bases matching TRBD1. The CDR3 covers 16 residues. Trimming at V came to 0 bases and at J to 2 bases, leaving 5 bases not matched to a gene. Germline CDR1 reads SGHVS; CDR2 reads FQNEAQ. The DNA for the CDR3 is TGTGCCAGCAGCTTAGCCCGACAGGGGGTAACCTACGAGCAGTACTTC. This translates into CASSLARQGVTYEQYF.

The chain carries TRBV4-3 and TRBJ1-2; D uncertain. Looked up from germline, CDR1 is LGHNA and CDR2 is YSLEER. Trimming pared 0 bases from V and 4 bases from J, leaving 6 bases between. The CDR3 loop spans 13 amino acids. The CDR3 DNA is TGCGCCAGCAGCCAAGATTCACCCTATGGCTACACCTTC. This sequence encodes CASSQDSPYGYTF.

The rearrangement uses TRBV4-2 and TRBJ1-1; unclear D gene. The CDR3 loop spans 16 amino acids. V gave up 4 bases and J gave up 0 bases, with 15 bases separating them. CDR1 and CDR2 (germline): LGHNA, YNFKEQ. The CDR3 loop is CASSPTRGQMNTEAFF. The CDR3 DNA follows: TGTGCCAGCAGCCCGACGAGAGGGCAGATGAACACTGAAGCTTTCTTT.

The rearrangement joins TRBV5-1 to TRBJ1-2, with D perhaps matching TRBD1 (5 bases). Germline V CDR1 and CDR2: SGHRS, YFSETQ. Deletions cut 1 base from V and 2 bases from J, with 9 bases between. The CDR3 length is 14 residues. In DNA form, the CDR3 reads TGCGCCAGCAGCTTGCGGGACGGGAACTATGGCTACACCTTC. Translation: CASSLRDGNYGYTF.

This clone has only a few counts. The chain combines TRBV2 with TRBJ1-1, with D maybe TRBD1 (5 bases). CDR1 and CDR2 (germline): SNHLY, FYNNEI. CDR3 length equals 14 residues. V was cut by 7 bases and J by 5 bases, with 17 bases left in between. The CDR3 nucleotides are TGTGCCAGCACCCAGAGGGGTGAGGGGACTGAAGCTTTCTTT. Encoded protein: CASTQRGEGTEAFF.

The chain has TRBV15 and TRBJ1-2, with 11 bases lining up with TRBD1. Unmatched junction bases numbered 6, after V lost 2 bases and J lost 7 bases. Germline lookup yields CDR1 LNHNV and CDR2 YYDKDF (reference sequence). The CDR3 is made up of 15 amino acids. CDR3 sequence (DNA): TGTGCCACCAGCAGATATGGACAGGGGGCGGGTGGCTACACCTTC. It translates to CATSRYGQGAGGYTF.

Only one count was recorded for this clone. The chain joins TRBV29-1 to TRBJ1-2; TRBD1 might be the D (6 bases). The ends were cut back, 3 bases at V and 9 bases at J, with 14 bases in the middle. The CDR3 loop spans 12 amino acids. From germline, CDR1 is SQVTM and CDR2 ANQGSEA. The CDR3 DNA follows: TGCAGCGTTGAGGAGGCCCGGGACAGCTACACCTTC. Its protein product is CSVEEARDSYTF.

This clone was recorded only once. The chain combines TRBV5-1 with TRBJ1-2, with 7 bases fitting TRBD1. V lost 4 bases, J lost 2 bases, and 11 bases stayed unmatched. CDR1 and CDR2 (germline): SGHRS, YFSETQ. The CDR3 is 16 residues long. As DNA, the CDR3 is TGCGCCAGCAGCCACACTACCAAGACAGGGAACTATGGCTACACCTTC. Amino acid sequence: CASSHTTKTGNYGYTF.

The CDR3 DNA is TGTGCCAGCAATAGCGGGGGAGAGACCCAGTACTTC. This translates into CASNSGGETQYF. The rearrangement joins TRBV28 to TRBJ2-5; 9 bases line up with TRBD2. The trim removed 7 bases at V and 4 bases at J, leaving 1 base unmatched. CDR3 size: 12 residues. Germline CDR1 and CDR2: MDHEN and SYDVKM. The whole variable domain, filled in from reference TRBV28 and TRBJ2-5, reads DVKVTQSSRYLVKRTGEKVFLECVQDMDHENMFWYRQDPGLGLRLIYFSYDVKMKEKGDIPEGYSVSREKKERFSLILESASTNQTSMYLCASNSGGETQYFGPGTRLLVL.

This chain's CDR3 is CASSLDRGNTIYF. The CDR3, as DNA: TGTGCCAGCAGCTTAGATCGGGGAAACACCATATATTTT. The chain joins TRBV11-2 to TRBJ1-3; no definite D call. The V gene lost 0 bases and the J gene lost 4 bases, with 4 bases spanning the gap. Germline loops: CDR1 SGHAT, CDR2 FQNNGV. This CDR3 comprises 13 residues. The full variable domain, completed using reference TRBV11-2 and TRBJ1-3, is EAGVAQSPRYKIIEKRQSVAFWCNPISGHATLYWYQQILGQGPKLLIQFQNNGVVDDSQLPKDRFSAERLKGVDSTLKIQPAKLEDSAVYLCASSLDRGNTIYFGEGSWLTVV.

V is TRBV7-9 and J is TRBJ1-5; D unclear. The V and J ends lost 5 bases and 6 bases respectively, with 14 bases between them. From germline, CDR1 is SEHNR and CDR2 FQNEAQ (reference sequence). The CDR3 length is 14 residues. The CDR3 DNA is TGTGCCAGCAGCGCAGAGAGTTCCACTCAGCCCCAGCATTTT. This translates into CASSAESSTQPQHF.

The chain carries TRBV14 and TRBJ1-1; D unclear. CDR1 and CDR2 from the germline V gene are SGHDN and FVKESK. V lost 3 bases, J lost 11 bases, and 10 bases lay in between. The length of the CDR3 is 11 residues. The DNA of the CDR3 is TGTGCCAGCAGCCACGGTGCACGTGCTTTCTTT. Translating it yields CASSHGARAFF.

This chain joins TRBV5-4 and TRBJ2-3, with D maybe TRBD1 (5 bases). CDR3 length: 15 residues. V was trimmed by 0 bases and J by 1 base, leaving 9 bases between them. CDR1 is SGHNT and CDR2 is YYREEE in the germline V gene (reference sequence). For the CDR3, the DNA is TGTGCCAGCAGCTTGGGTCAGGGTCGCACAGATACGCAGTATTTT. Translating gives CASSLGQGRTDTQYF. Looking up the rest from reference TRBV5-4 and TRBJ2-3 gives the full variable domain: ETGVTQSPTHLIKTRGQQVTLRCSSQSGHNTVSWYQQALGQGPQFIFQYYREEENGRGNFPPRFSGLQFPNYSSELNVNALELDDSALYLCASSLGQGRTDTQYFGPGTRLTVL.

The gene calls are TRBV6-5 and TRBJ1-5; maybe TRBD1 (5 bases). This CDR3 region has 13 residues. V was shortened by 7 bases and J by 5 bases, with 12 bases between the two germline ends. The germline CDR1 and CDR2 sequences are MNHEY and SVGAGI. Here the CDR3 DNA reads TGTGCCAGCAAACAGGCGGACGATCAGCCCCAGCATTTT. Residues: CASKQADDQPQHF.

The chain links TRBV6-5 to TRBJ1-2; 7 nucleotides align to TRBD1. Germline V gene data show CDR1 as MNHEY and CDR2 as SVGAGI. The ends lost 6 bases at V and 6 bases at J; junction bases unmatched: 4. The CDR3 covers 12 residues. The CDR3 bases are TGTGCCAGCAGGCGACAGGGCCATGGCTACACCTTC. Translating gives CASRRQGHGYTF.